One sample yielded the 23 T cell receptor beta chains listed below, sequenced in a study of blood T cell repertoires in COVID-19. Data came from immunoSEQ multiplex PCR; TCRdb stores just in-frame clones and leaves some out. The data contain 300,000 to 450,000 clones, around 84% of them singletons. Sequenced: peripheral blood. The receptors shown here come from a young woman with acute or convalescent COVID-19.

CDR3 coding DNA: TGTGCCAGTAGTTTGTGGCGGGAGGGCAACAATGAGCAGTTCTTC. This codes for CASSLWREGNNEQFF. The chain is built from TRBV19 and TRBJ2-1, with 9 bases fitting TRBD2. Trimming at V came to 5 bases and at J to 5 bases, leaving 7 bases not matched to a gene. The CDR3 consists of 15 residues. Germline CDR1 and CDR2: LNHDA and SQIVND (reference sequence).

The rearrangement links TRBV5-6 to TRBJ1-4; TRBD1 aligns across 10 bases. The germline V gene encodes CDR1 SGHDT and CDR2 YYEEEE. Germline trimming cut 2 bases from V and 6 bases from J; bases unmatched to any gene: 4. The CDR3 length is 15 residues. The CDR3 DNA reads TGTGCCAGCAGCTTCGGGGGACAGGGGCATGAAAAACTGTTTTTT. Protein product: CASSFGGQGHEKLFF.

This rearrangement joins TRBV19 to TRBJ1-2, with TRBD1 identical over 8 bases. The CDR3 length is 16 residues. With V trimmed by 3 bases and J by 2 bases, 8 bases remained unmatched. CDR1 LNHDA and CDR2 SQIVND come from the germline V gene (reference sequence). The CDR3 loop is CASSIIGGQGNYGYTF. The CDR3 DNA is TGTGCCAGTAGTATTATCGGAGGACAGGGAAACTATGGCTACACCTTC.

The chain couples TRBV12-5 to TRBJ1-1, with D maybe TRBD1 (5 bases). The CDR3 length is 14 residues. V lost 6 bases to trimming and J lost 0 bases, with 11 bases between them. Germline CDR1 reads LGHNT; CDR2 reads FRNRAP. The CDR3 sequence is CASGWGGLNTEAFF. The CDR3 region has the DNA TGTGCTAGTGGATGGGGGGGGTTGAACACTGAAGCTTTCTTT.

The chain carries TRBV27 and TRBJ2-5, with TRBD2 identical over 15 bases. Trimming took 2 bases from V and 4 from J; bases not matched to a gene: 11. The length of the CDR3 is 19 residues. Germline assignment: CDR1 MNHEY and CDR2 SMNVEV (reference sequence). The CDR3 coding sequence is TGTGCCAGCAGTTTAAGGCCGGGACTAGCGGGGGGATTTGGAGAGACCCAGTACTTC. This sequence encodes CASSLRPGLAGGFGETQYF.

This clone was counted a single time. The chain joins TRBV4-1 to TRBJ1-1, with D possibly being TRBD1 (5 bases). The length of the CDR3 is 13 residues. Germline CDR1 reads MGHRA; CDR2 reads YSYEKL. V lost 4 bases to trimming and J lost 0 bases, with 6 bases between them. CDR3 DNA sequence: TGCGCCAGCAGCCCCAGGGTGAACACTGAAGCTTTCTTT. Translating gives CASSPRVNTEAFF.

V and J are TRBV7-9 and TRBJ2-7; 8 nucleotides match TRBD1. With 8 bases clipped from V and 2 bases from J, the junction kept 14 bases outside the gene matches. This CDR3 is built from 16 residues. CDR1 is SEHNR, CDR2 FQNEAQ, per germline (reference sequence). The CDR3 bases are TGTGCCAGCGAACTCCCAGGGGCAGGGGGCGCCTACGAGCAGTACTTC. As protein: CASELPGAGGAYEQYF. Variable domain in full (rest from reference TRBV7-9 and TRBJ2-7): DTGVSQNPRHKITKRGQNVTFRCDPISEHNRLYWYRQTLGQGPEFLTYFQNEAQLEKSRLLSDRFSAERPKGSFSTLEIQRTEQGDSAMYLCASELPGAGGAYEQYFGPGTRLTVT.

The CDR3, as DNA: TGTGCCAGCAGCCCCGAGCAGGGTACCTACGAGCAGTACTTC. Translating it yields CASSPEQGTYEQYF. The rearrangement joins TRBV3-1 (or the pseudogene TRBV3-2) to TRBJ2-7; the D gene is possibly TRBD1 (5 bases). There are 14 residues in the CDR3. CDR1 is LGHDT and CDR2 is YNNKEL in the germline V gene (reference sequence). V was clipped by 4 bases and J by 2 bases, with 12 bases between them.

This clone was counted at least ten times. Here the CDR3 DNA reads TGTGCCAGCCAGTGGGACTTTGGGGAGACCCAGTACTTC. Its translation is CASQWDFGETQYF. J is TRBJ2-5 and V is TRBV7-9; TRBD2 might be the D (6 bases). Trimming shortened V by 8 bases and J by 5 bases, and 15 bases separated the two germline ends. The CDR3 consists of 13 residues. The germline gives CDR1 SEHNR, CDR2 FQNEAQ (reference sequence).

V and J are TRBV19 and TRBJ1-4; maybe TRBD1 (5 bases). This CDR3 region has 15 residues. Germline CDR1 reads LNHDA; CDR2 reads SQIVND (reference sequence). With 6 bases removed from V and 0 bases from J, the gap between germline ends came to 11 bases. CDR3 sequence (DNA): TGTGCCAGTAGCGACACAGGAGCAACTAATGAAAAACTGTTTTTT. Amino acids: CASSDTGATNEKLFF.

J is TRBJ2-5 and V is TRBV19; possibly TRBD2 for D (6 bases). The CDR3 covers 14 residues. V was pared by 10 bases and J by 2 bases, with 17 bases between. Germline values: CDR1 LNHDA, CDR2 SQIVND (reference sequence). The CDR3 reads CATSPLAQQETQYF. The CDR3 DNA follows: TGTGCCACCTCTCCCCTAGCGCAACAAGAGACCCAGTACTTC.

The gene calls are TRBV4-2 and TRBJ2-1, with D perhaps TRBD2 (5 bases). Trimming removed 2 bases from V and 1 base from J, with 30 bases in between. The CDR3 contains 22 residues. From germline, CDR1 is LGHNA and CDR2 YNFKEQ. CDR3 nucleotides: TGTGCCAGCAGCCAATCAATAGAGGGTCTGGGTAGCGCTAGCCGGTCCTACAATGAGCAGTTCTTC. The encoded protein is CASSQSIEGLGSASRSYNEQFF.

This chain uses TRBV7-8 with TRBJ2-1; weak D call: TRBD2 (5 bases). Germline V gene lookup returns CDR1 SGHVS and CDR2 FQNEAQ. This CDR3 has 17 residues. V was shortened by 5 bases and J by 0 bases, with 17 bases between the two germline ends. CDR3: CASSHTVLANSYNEQFF. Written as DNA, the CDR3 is TGTGCCAGCAGCCATACCGTCCTAGCCAACTCCTACAATGAGCAGTTCTTC.

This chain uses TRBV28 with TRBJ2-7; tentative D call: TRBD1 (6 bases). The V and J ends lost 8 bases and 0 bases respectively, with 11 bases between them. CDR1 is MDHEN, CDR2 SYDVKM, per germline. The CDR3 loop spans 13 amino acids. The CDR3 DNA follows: TGTGCCAGCTTAGGACAGAGCTCCTACGAGCAGTACTTC. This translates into CASLGQSSYEQYF.

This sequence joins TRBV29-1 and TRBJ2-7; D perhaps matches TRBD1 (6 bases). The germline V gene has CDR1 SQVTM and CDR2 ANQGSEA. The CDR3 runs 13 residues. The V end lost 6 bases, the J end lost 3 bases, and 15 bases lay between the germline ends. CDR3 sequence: CSVSGTLGYEQYF. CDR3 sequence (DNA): TGCAGCGTCTCCGGGACATTGGGCTACGAGCAGTACTTC.

The CDR3 DNA sequence: TGTGCCAGCAGTTTAGGTCCCCGGGAGACCCAGTACTTC. Its translation: CASSLGPRETQYF. This chain uses TRBV27 with TRBJ2-5; no firm D call. CDR3 length equals 13 residues. Germline-derived CDR1 and CDR2 are MNHEY and SMNVEV (reference sequence). Trimming stripped 2 bases from V and 5 bases from J, with 9 bases between.

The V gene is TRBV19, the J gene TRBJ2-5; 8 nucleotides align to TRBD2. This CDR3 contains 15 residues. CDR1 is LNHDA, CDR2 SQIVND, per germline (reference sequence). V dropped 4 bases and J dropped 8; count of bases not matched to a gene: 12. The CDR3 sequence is CASSRKSEVAGTQYF. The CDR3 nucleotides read TGTGCCAGTAGTAGGAAGTCCGAGGTAGCGGGAACCCAGTACTTC.

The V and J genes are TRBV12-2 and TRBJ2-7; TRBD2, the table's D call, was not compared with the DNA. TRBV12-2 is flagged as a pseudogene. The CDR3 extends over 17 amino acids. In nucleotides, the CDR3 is TGTGCAAGTCGCTTAGCGACTAGCGGGAAGCTTTCCTACGAGCAGTACTTC. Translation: CASRLATSGKLSYEQYF.

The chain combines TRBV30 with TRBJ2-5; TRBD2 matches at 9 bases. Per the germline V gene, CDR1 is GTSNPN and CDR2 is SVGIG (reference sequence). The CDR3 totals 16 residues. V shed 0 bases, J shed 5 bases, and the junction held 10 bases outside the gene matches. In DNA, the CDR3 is TGTGCCTGGAGTGTACTCGGCGGGGGGGCCGTGGAGACCCAGTACTTC. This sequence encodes CAWSVLGGGAVETQYF.

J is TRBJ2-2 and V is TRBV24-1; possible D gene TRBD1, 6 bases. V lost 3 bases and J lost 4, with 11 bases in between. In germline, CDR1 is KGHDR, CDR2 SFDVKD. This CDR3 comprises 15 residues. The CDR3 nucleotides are TGTGCCACCAGTGATCGCACAGGGCCCACCGGGGAGCTGTTTTTT. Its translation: CATSDRTGPTGELFF.

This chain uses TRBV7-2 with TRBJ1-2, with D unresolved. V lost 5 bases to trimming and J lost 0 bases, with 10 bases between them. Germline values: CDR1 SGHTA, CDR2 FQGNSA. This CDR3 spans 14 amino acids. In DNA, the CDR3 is TGTGCCAGCAGCCCACTGTTGGCTAACTATGGCTACACCTTC. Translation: CASSPLLANYGYTF. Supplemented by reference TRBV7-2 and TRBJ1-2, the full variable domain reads GAGVSQSPSNKVTEKGKDVELRCDPISGHTALYWYRQSLGQGLEFLIYFQGNSAPDKSGLPSDRFSAERTGGSVSTLTIQRTQQEDSAVYLCASSPLLANYGYTFGSGTRLTVV.

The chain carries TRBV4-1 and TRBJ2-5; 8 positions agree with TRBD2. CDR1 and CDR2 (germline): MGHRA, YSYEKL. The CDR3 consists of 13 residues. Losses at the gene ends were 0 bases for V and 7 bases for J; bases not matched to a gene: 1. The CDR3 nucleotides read TGCGCCAGCAGCCAAGAGGGACTAGGGACCCAGTACTTC. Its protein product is CASSQEGLGTQYF.

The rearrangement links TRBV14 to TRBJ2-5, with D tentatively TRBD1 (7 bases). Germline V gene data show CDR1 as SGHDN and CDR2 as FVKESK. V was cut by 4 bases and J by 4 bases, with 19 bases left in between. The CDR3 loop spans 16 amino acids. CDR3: CASSPGGGGPTETQYF. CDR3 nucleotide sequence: TGTGCCAGCAGCCCTGGAGGGGGCGGACCGACAGAGACCCAGTACTTC.